The TCR beta chain under discussion was sequenced for a study of CD4 T cells in relation to SARS-CoV-2 and coronaviruses. This CDR3 contains 11 residues. Trimming took 3 bases from V and 2 from J, leaving 4 bases between them. Germline CDR1 DFQATT, CDR2 SNEGSKA (reference sequence). Uncultured naive and memory CD4+ T cells supplied DNA for deep TCR-beta sequencing. Sequencing used immunoSEQ multiplex PCR; TCRdb keeps in-frame clones, though not all of them. The data show approximately 50,000 clones, about 92% seen once. The receptor was derived from an adult with COVID-19. The sequencing input was naive CD4+ T cells from PBMCs. Subset of the sample: naive CD4+ T cells isolated by negative enrichment. The V call is TRBV20-1, the J call TRBJ2-5; D remains unclear. The CDR3 DNA reads TGCAGTGCTAGTAAACAAGAGACCCAGTACTTC. It is translated as CSASKQETQYF.